This TCR beta chain was identified in a study of beta chain features in type 1 diabetes. Across the whole study: Age and gender were similar between patients and healthy donors, as were cell yields.

Study-wide results and limits: TCRB CDR3 length was moderately but significantly reduced in all four CD4+ subsets of Type 1 diabetes patients.

Germline V gene sequence: CDR1 MDHEN, CDR2 SYDVKM. The CDR3 has 19 residues. Trimming at V came to 3 bases and at J to 0 bases, leaving 11 bases not matched to a gene. The entirety of the isolated RNA underwent reverse transcription, so expressed TCRB transcripts were sequenced. The protocol was immunoSEQ multiplex PCR, while the TCRdb copy is restricted to in-frame clones and leaves out a portion. This repertoire shows hundreds of thousands of clones, roughly 15% found once; its top ten account for less than 0.02%. This clone came up a few times. What it binds is unknown. Every participating donor gave one draw, a heparinised blood sample averaging about 110 mL. A CD45RO/CCR7/CD25/CD127/CD95/CD27 panel sorted naive, central memory, regulatory and stem cell-like memory CD4+ cells.

What was sequenced was naive CD4+ T cells from blood. The genes are TRBV28 and TRBJ1-2; 12 bases line up with TRBD1. This receptor was taken from a man between 18 and 29 years old with type 1 diabetes. CDR3 region: CASSFPPGTGGRANYGYTF. CDR3 nucleotides: TGTGCCAGCAGTTTCCCCCCCGGGACAGGGGGCCGCGCTAACTATGGCTACACCTTC.